The T cell receptor beta chain described here comes from a study of blood T cell repertoires in COVID-19. Those enrolled in Seattle joined during active infection and were followed longitudinally afterward. The method was immunoSEQ multiplex PCR; TCRdb's version includes in-frame clones alone and lacks a portion of them. The sample has 96,000 or so clones, roughly 81% seen once. The sequence came from a man older than 75 with COVID-19, enrolled during active disease. The sample comprised peripheral blood.

CDR3 coding DNA: TGTGCCTGGAGTGTTGACAGGGGAAATTCACCCCTCCACTTT. Translated, it gives CAWSVDRGNSPLHF. The chain carries TRBV30 and TRBJ1-6; TRBD1 matches 8 bases. V shed 0 bases, J shed 7 bases, and the junction held 2 bases outside the gene matches. The CDR3 contains 14 residues. Germline-derived CDR1 and CDR2 are GTSNPN and SVGIG (reference sequence).